This T cell receptor beta chain comes out of a study of blood T cell repertoires in COVID-19. Only in-frame clones appear in the TCRdb table, and some are missing; sequencing was by immunoSEQ multiplex PCR. Of 400,000 to 450,000 clones detected, 88% appear once; the ten largest clones hold around 13%. The CDR3 runs to 13 residues. Germline V lookup: CDR1 MDHEN, CDR2 SYDVKM. V was cut by 6 bases and J by 6 bases, with 14 bases left in between. The sequencing sample was made of peripheral blood. This sequence originates from a woman in her forties or fifties with COVID-19, enrolled during active disease. This chain connects TRBV28 to TRBJ1-2; a weak D match, TRBD1 (6 bases). CDR3 DNA sequence: TGTGCCAGCAGCCCTACAGGGAACCATGGCTACACCTTC. Translating gives CASSPTGNHGYTF.